This T cell receptor (beta chain) is from a study of T-cell memory formation after mild COVID-19. Study-level information: The study found TCR clusters largely donor specific.

One entry per CDR3 protein, called by TCRdb with MiXCR from the 5' RACE reads. The sample consists of around 150,000 distinct CDR3 sequences, around 10% of them appearing once. As regards this clonotype: No antigen is known for it.

V was trimmed by 3 bases and J by 1 base, leaving 13 bases between them. This CDR3 has 15 amino acids. The germline gives CDR1 MDHEN, CDR2 SYDVKM. Whole-study results and caveats: Among clones peaking at day 37 in the second wave, SARS-CoV-2 specificity remained unconfirmed. Contracting clones from day 15 to 85 had balanced CD4/CD8; later expanders favoured CD4+.

The sequence was obtained from a man between 18 and 35 years old who had mild COVID-19 (a few samples of this study predate the infection). Cell type and time point are not known. Sequenced input: PBMCs or a T cell subset sorted from them (not recorded which). The gene calls are TRBV28 and TRBJ2-7, with TRBD1 as a possible D gene (6 bases). The DNA of the CDR3 is TGTGCCAGCAGTTTCTCCAAGACAGGATCCTACGAGCAGTACGTC. Its protein is CASSFSKTGSYEQYV.